One TCR beta chain is described in this entry. The antigen remains undetermined. Positive CCR7 selection of CD45RO-negative cells yielded the naive CD8 cells, and terminally differentiated effector memory CD45RA+ cells were excluded. Genomic DNA from each subset was divided evenly over several immunoSEQ plates. The repertoire was sequenced with immunoSEQ multiplex PCR; TCRdb's copy has only in-frame clones and lacks some. The sample records around 2.1 million clones, approximately 94% being singletons. These data originate in a study of shared clonotypes between healthy human individuals. Whole-study results and caveats: Some clonotypes were shared by all four sorted-subset donors, while others were not shared. The non-shared ones had lower generation probabilities than the shared ones. Sampling covered nothing but blood. Tissue TCR repertoires likely differ from those found in blood. An expected dependence of interdonor clonotype sharing on sequencing depth was noted.

The CDR3 is made up of 19 amino acids. The germline CDR1 and CDR2 sequences are MNHEY and SMNVEV (reference sequence). V gave up 5 bases and J gave up 5 bases, with 27 bases separating them. The material sequenced was naive CD8+ T cells from PBMCs. This TCR was recovered from a man younger than 35 in good health. Some clones in this sample may be carry-over from other donors' samples. V and J are TRBV27 and TRBJ2-2; a weak D match, TRBD2 (7 bases). The CDR3 protein is CASSPLRSGTEGGTGELFF. The CDR3 nucleotides read TGTGCCAGCAGTCCCCTCCGAAGCGGGACGGAGGGGGGGACCGGGGAGCTGTTTTTT.